This entry lists 25 T cell receptor beta chains sequenced from one sample in a study of neurological immune-mediated disorders. TCRdb processed the 5' RACE reads anew with MiXCR; each CDR3 protein has one entry. Among approximately 47,000 distinct CDR3 sequences listed, roughly 14% were seen once. Regarding time point: longitudinal time-point 3. Input material: PBMCs. The source is a young man in good health.

This clonotype was found many times. The gene calls are TRBV5-1 and TRBJ2-7; 7 nucleotides line up with TRBD1. Per the germline V gene, CDR1 is SGHRS and CDR2 is YFSETQ. With 0 bases clipped from V and 0 bases from J, the junction kept 0 bases outside the gene matches. This CDR3 is built from 14 residues. The CDR3: CASSLDRGSYEQYF. The DNA of the CDR3 is TGCGCCAGCAGCTTGGACAGGGGCTCCTACGAGCAGTACTTC.

This clonotype was seen repeatedly, ten times or more. The chain recombines TRBV6-5 with TRBJ2-2; 12 bases map to TRBD1. CDR3 length: 16 residues. Germline CDR1 and CDR2: MNHEY and SVGAGI. Trimming at V came to 4 bases and at J to 6 bases, leaving 6 bases not matched to a gene. The CDR3 here is CASSLGTGGAAGELFF. In DNA, the CDR3 is TGTGCCAGCAGTTTGGGGACAGGGGGCGCGGCCGGGGAGCTGTTTTTT.

Ten or more counts support this clonotype. The rearrangement uses TRBV12-3 or TRBV12-4 and TRBJ2-5; 8 bases fit TRBD1. J gave up 5 bases and V 3 bases, and 5 bases lay outside the gene matches. The CDR3 contains 14 residues. CDR3 DNA sequence: TGTGCCAGCAGTTTGCAGGGGGCGCGGGAGACCCAGTACTTC. It translates to CASSLQGARETQYF.

The rearrangement joins TRBV5-1 to TRBJ2-5; possible D gene TRBD1, 5 bases. V was clipped by 7 bases and J by 4 bases, with 17 bases between them. Germline CDR1 is SGHRS and CDR2 is YFSETQ. The CDR3 is made up of 14 amino acids. DNA of the CDR3: TGCGCCAGCCCCGCTAGGGGATCTGGAGAGACCCAGTACTTC. Its protein product is CASPARGSGETQYF.

This clonotype was seen at least ten times. The V and J genes are TRBV5-1 and TRBJ1-5, with 9 bases fitting TRBD1. This CDR3 spans 14 amino acids. From germline, CDR1 is SGHRS and CDR2 YFSETQ. Unmatched junction bases numbered 5, after V lost 4 bases and J lost 6 bases. Written as DNA, the CDR3 is TGCGCCAGCAGCCTGACAGGGGGAGGTCAGCCCCAGCATTTT. Translated, it gives CASSLTGGGQPQHF.

Ten or more counts support this clonotype. The chain combines TRBV4-1 with TRBJ2-3, with a possible D match to TRBD2 (6 bases). The CDR3 has 15 residues. In germline, CDR1 is MGHRA, CDR2 YSYEKL. V lost 1 base and J lost 3, with 11 bases in between. CDR3 sequence reads: CASSQVGGMTDTQYF. The CDR3, as DNA: TGCGCCAGCAGCCAAGTTGGGGGGATGACAGATACGCAGTATTTT.

This clonotype showed up many times. The chain has TRBV5-1 and TRBJ2-1; 9 bases match TRBD2. CDR3 length: 17 residues. After removal of 4 bases from V and 1 base from J, the junction contained 9 bases not matched to a gene. CDR1 is SGHRS and CDR2 is YFSETQ in the germline V gene. The CDR3 sequence: CASSAYSSGMSYNEQFF. CDR3 sequence (DNA): TGCGCCAGCAGCGCGTACTCTAGCGGGATGTCCTACAATGAGCAGTTCTTC. Full variable domain (rest looked up from reference TRBV5-1 and TRBJ2-1): KAGVTQTPRYLIKTRGQQVTLSCSPISGHRSVSWYQQTPGQGLQFLFEYFSETQRNKGNFPGRFSGRQFSNSRSEMNVSTLELGDSALYLCASSAYSSGMSYNEQFFGPGTRLTVL.

This clonotype was recorded many times. This rearrangement joins TRBV5-1 to TRBJ1-5; a weak D match, TRBD1 (5 bases). CDR3 size: 14 residues. Germline CDR1 is SGHRS and CDR2 is YFSETQ. The ends were cut back, 4 bases at V and 7 bases at J, with 15 bases in the middle. In DNA, the CDR3 is TGCGCCAGCAGCCCCGCGGGGGGGGTACAGCCCCAGCATTTT. Translation gives CASSPAGGVQPQHF.

In its sample, this clonotype was seen many times. This sequence joins TRBV5-5 and TRBJ2-7; 9 bases are a match to TRBD2. With V trimmed by 2 bases and J by 2 bases, 8 bases remained unmatched. CDR3 length equals 16 residues. The germline V gene has CDR1 SGHKS and CDR2 YYEKEE (reference sequence). In nucleotides, the CDR3 is TGTGCCAGCAGCTTACGACTAGCGGATTATGCCTACGAGCAGTACTTC. Its protein is CASSLRLADYAYEQYF.

This clonotype was counted between two and nine times. The chain recombines TRBV14 with TRBJ1-3; D is uncertain. Germline loops: CDR1 SGHDN, CDR2 FVKESK. The length of the CDR3 is 15 residues. Trimming removed 1 base from V and 0 bases from J, with 7 bases in between. CDR3 in amino acids: CASSQVQNSGNTIYF. CDR3 nucleotides: TGTGCCAGCAGCCAAGTGCAGAACTCTGGAAACACCATATATTTT.

The CDR3: CSARGTFLSTDTQYF. The DNA for the CDR3 is TGCAGTGCTCGGGGGACGTTTCTTAGCACAGATACGCAGTATTTT. V gene TRBV20-1 combines with J gene TRBJ2-3, with TRBD2 as a possible D gene (6 bases). CDR3 length: 15 amino acids. V shed 5 bases and J shed 0 bases, with 15 bases lying between them. Germline loops: CDR1 DFQATT, CDR2 SNEGSKA (reference sequence).

This clonotype appeared many times. V usage is TRBV29-1 and J usage is TRBJ2-5; 9 positions agree with TRBD1. V dropped 3 bases and J dropped 4; count of bases not matched to a gene: 3. Germline V gene sequence: CDR1 SQVTM, CDR2 ANQGSEA. The CDR3 length is 13 residues. CDR3 sequence: CSVDGTGRETQYF. CDR3 nucleotides: TGCAGCGTTGATGGGACAGGGCGAGAGACCCAGTACTTC.

With respect to this clonotype: Since a much larger clone is just one base distant, this may be a read error. Because it lacks the conserved phenylalanine or tryptophan at the end, this CDR3 is likely a read error. V usage is TRBV12-3 or TRBV12-4 and J usage is TRBJ1-5; D is possibly TRBD1 (5 bases). This CDR3 comprises 13 residues. V lost 6 bases to trimming and J lost 2 bases, with 8 bases between them. The CDR3 region is CASRRDGNQPQHY. In nucleotides, the CDR3 is TGTGCCAGCAGGAGGGACGGCAATCAGCCCCAGCATTAT.

In its sample, this clonotype was seen many times. The chain recombines TRBV20-1 with TRBJ2-3; D is undetermined. CDR3 length equals 14 residues. Trimming stripped 0 bases from V and 5 bases from J, with 12 bases between. CDR1 DFQATT and CDR2 SNEGSKA come from the germline V gene (reference sequence). CDR3 loop: CSARESRIGDTQYF. CDR3 bases: TGCAGTGCTAGAGAGAGTAGGATCGGAGATACGCAGTATTTT.

This clonotype was counted at least ten times. V gene TRBV7-8 combines with J gene TRBJ2-7; the D gene is possibly TRBD1 (6 bases). The CDR3 length is 15 residues. Germline CDR1 SGHVS, CDR2 FQNEAQ. V lost 5 bases and J 2 bases, leaving 16 bases between the germline ends. As DNA, the CDR3 is TGTGCCAGCAGCGTTGCGACAGGTAGAACCTACGAGCAGTACTTC. Protein product: CASSVATGRTYEQYF.

This clonotype was seen ten or more times. The chain links TRBV14 to TRBJ2-2; unclear D gene. The CDR3 length is 12 residues. V dropped 4 bases and J dropped 7 bases, with 7 bases sitting between them. Germline-derived CDR1 and CDR2 are SGHDN and FVKESK. CDR3 region: CASSRMSGELFF. CDR3 sequence (DNA): TGTGCCAGCAGCCGGATGAGCGGGGAGCTGTTTTTT.

This clonotype was observed a handful of times. The CDR3 DNA follows: TGCAGTGCTAGAGAAGAGACCCAGTACTTC. It encodes CSAREETQYF. This chain joins TRBV20-1 and TRBJ2-5; D is undetermined. V was trimmed by 0 bases and J by 4 bases, leaving 0 bases between them. The length of the CDR3 is 10 residues. The germline V gene encodes CDR1 DFQATT and CDR2 SNEGSKA (reference sequence).

In its sample, this clonotype was seen many times. The V and J genes are TRBV6-5 and TRBJ1-4, with unresolved D. This CDR3 spans 15 amino acids. The germline V gene has CDR1 MNHEY and CDR2 SVGAGI. Trimming left V 0 bases short and J 6 bases short, with 11 bases between. The CDR3 sequence is CASSYSWGGDEKLFF. CDR3 in DNA: TGTGCCAGCAGTTACTCTTGGGGAGGCGATGAAAAACTGTTTTTT.

There are many counts of this clonotype. The chain recombines TRBV20-1 with TRBJ2-3; TRBD1 matches at 10 bases. CDR3 length: 17 residues. The germline V gene encodes CDR1 DFQATT and CDR2 SNEGSKA (reference sequence). Trimming at V came to 0 bases and at J to 7 bases, leaving 13 bases not matched to a gene. In nucleotides, the CDR3 is TGCAGTGCTAGAGACTACCTCGGGACAGGGGAATTAAATACGCAGTATTTT. It codes for CSARDYLGTGELNTQYF.

Many counts were recorded for this clonotype. The chain employs TRBV7-2 and TRBJ2-2, with 8 nucleotides matching TRBD2. V was clipped by 6 bases and J by 5 bases; unmatched bases: 20. The germline gives CDR1 SGHTA, CDR2 FQGNSA. This CDR3 is built from 19 residues. The DNA for the CDR3 is TGTGCCAGCAGACTCGCACCAACTAGGGCGGGAGGAGGTACCGGGGAGCTGTTTTTT. It translates to CASRLAPTRAGGGTGELFF.

The J gene is TRBJ1-2, the V gene TRBV6-4, with 9 bases fitting TRBD1. Germline CDR1 is MRHNA and CDR2 is SNTAGT. V lost 4 bases, J lost 5 bases, and 5 bases stayed unmatched. The CDR3 runs to 14 residues. CDR3 bases: TGTGCCAGCAGTGCTAGAGACAGGGGGTATGGCTACACCTTC. Its translation is CASSARDRGYGYTF.

The rearrangement links TRBV20-1 to TRBJ2-2, with 12 bases matching TRBD1. Unmatched junction bases numbered 9, after V lost 1 base and J lost 6 bases. Germline values: CDR1 DFQATT, CDR2 SNEGSKA (reference sequence). The CDR3 extends over 17 amino acids. The CDR3 loop is CSARVLAGTGGPGELFF. DNA of the CDR3: TGCAGTGCTAGAGTTTTAGCCGGGACAGGGGGCCCCGGGGAGCTGTTTTTT.

This clonotype was picked up many times. The chain employs TRBV5-1 and TRBJ2-3; 9 bases are a match to TRBD1. With V trimmed by 4 bases and J by 1 base, 4 bases remained unmatched. The CDR3 is 15 amino acids. The germline V gene encodes CDR1 SGHRS and CDR2 YFSETQ. The DNA for the CDR3 is TGCGCCAGCAGCGGCAGGACAGGGGGCACAGATACGCAGTATTTT. The encoded protein is CASSGRTGGTDTQYF.

Worth noting for this clonotype: The junction shows a germline mismatch at one end, possibly a read error. The chain is built from TRBV5-1 and TRBJ2-2; D is perhaps TRBD2 (6 bases). The CDR3 extends over 17 amino acids. Germline-derived CDR1 and CDR2 are SGHRS and YFSETQ. CDR3 bases: TGCGCCAGCAGCTTGACCATCGGGGGACCTCGGACCGGTGAGCTGTTTTTT. This gives the protein CASSLTIGGPRTGELFF.

The chain combines TRBV6-2 or TRBV6-3 with TRBJ2-1; tentative D call: TRBD2 (6 bases). Trimming removed 2 bases at V and 4 bases at J, with 18 bases between. Germline-derived CDR1 and CDR2 are MNHEY and SVGEGT. The CDR3 spans 17 residues. CDR3 in amino acids: CASSYRFEAGLYNEQFF. As DNA, the CDR3 is TGTGCCAGCAGTTACAGGTTTGAGGCGGGGCTATACAATGAGCAGTTCTTC.